The text below deals with one T cell receptor (beta chain). The CDR3 covers 13 residues. Losses at the gene ends were 3 bases for V and 6 bases for J; bases not matched to a gene: 3. Per germline, CDR1 SNHLY and CDR2 FYNNEI. This sample stems from a study of blood T cell repertoires in COVID-19. Whole-study context: Sources were T cells, B-cell-depleted T cells, or PBMCs; the material itself was cDNA or gDNA.

Here immunoSEQ multiplex PCR was the method, and the copy in TCRdb shows in-frame clones only, minus some. The table shows under 500,000 clones, with 75% to 90% occurring only once. The chain combines TRBV2 with TRBJ2-3, with TRBD2 identical over 7 bases. Material: peripheral blood. The sequence was obtained from a woman aged 25 to 39 with acute or convalescent COVID-19. Written as DNA, the CDR3 is TGTGCCAGCAGTGAGAGGGACTACGATACGCAGTATTTT. The encoded protein is CASSERDYDTQYF.